Included here is one T cell receptor (beta chain) sequence, with context. These data are taken from a study of blood T cell repertoires in COVID-19. Study-level background: T cells, B-cell-depleted T cells, or PBMCs supplied cDNA or gDNA.

As handled by the study authors: Estimated nucleated cell counts came from reference gene primer amplification. The method was immunoSEQ multiplex PCR; TCRdb's version includes in-frame clones alone and lacks a portion of them. That table is the source of V, J and clone size, and D and trimming were worked out from the DNA. This sample yields 300,000 to 350,000 clones, of which roughly nine tenths are seen a single time; just under 4% belongs to the top ten. V was shortened by 5 bases and J by 4 bases, with 9 bases between the two germline ends. Germline CDR1 SGHRS, CDR2 YFSETQ. CDR3 length: 13 amino acids. In Seattle, patients joined the study during active infection and were tracked longitudinally.

This clonotype was sampled from a woman aged 60-75 years with COVID-19, enrolled during active disease. The chain couples TRBV5-1 to TRBJ1-4, with a tentative D call TRBD1 (5 bases). The specimen was peripheral blood. In nucleotides, the CDR3 is TGCGCCAGCAGGGGGGGAGATAATGAAAAACTGTTTTTT. It specifies CASRGGDNEKLFF.